Listed below are T cell receptor beta chains from one sample, sequenced in a study of T-cell reconstitution after alpha-beta-depleted transplantation in children. One entry per CDR3 protein, called by TCRdb with MiXCR from the PCR reads. Of tens of thousands of distinct CDR3 sequences listed, under 7% are singletons. The sequences come from PBMCs, mostly from graft donor cells, collected 180 days after TCRalphabeta/CD19-depleted stem cell transplant. The receptors stem from a male patient between 10 and 17 years old who had a stem cell transplant for acute myeloid leukemia, so the T cells may come from the graft donor. CDR3s include the opening cysteine and the closing phenylalanine or tryptophan. Each record gives: clone size, D gene, V gene, J gene, CDR3 DNA, CDR3 protein. The D gene is left open where the match is weak. Only part of the rows carry a size: once, few, many, or a class if the clone is expanded.

many,TRBD2,TRBV20-1,TRBJ2-7,TGCAGTGCTAGAGGAGGTAGCGGGAGAGGCTACGAGCAGTACTTC,CSARGGSGRGYEQYF
many,TRBD2,TRBV7-2,TRBJ2-2,TGTGCCAGCAGCTTGAGCGGGAGGGGAACCGGGGAGCTGTTTTTT,CASSLSGRGTGELFF
many,-,TRBV7-9,TRBJ2-7,TGTGCCAGCAGTCCTTCGAGACCTGGCGGGTTAAACTACGAGCAGTACTTC,CASSPSRPGGLNYEQYF
many,-,TRBV5-1,TRBJ2-3,TGCGCCAGCAAGCAGGGAGCGTCGGTCCAGGTCACAGATACGCAGTATTTT,CASKQGASVQVTDTQYF
many,-,TRBV20-1,TRBJ2-1,TGCAGTGCTAGAGATCGGGGACTCACTTTCTCCTACAATGAGCAGTTCTTC,CSARDRGLTFSYNEQFF
many,TRBD1,TRBV7-2,TRBJ1-2,TGTGCCAGCAGCTCCTCCGACAGGGACTATGGCTACACCTTC,CASSSSDRDYGYTF
many,-,TRBV20-1,TRBJ2-7,TGCAGTCTTCCTAGCGACAACTCAGCTATACCCTACGAGCAGTACTTC,CSLPSDNSAIPYEQYF
many,TRBD1,TRBV20-1,TRBJ2-2,TGCAGTGCTAGACCTACAGGGGTTACCGGGGAGCTGTTTTTT,CSARPTGVTGELFF
many,-,TRBV7-2,TRBJ2-1,TGTGCCAGCAGGGGGGGTGGGCGGAGCTCCTACAATGAGCAGTTCTTC,CASRGGGRSSYNEQFF
many,-,TRBV28,TRBJ2-1,TGTGCCAGCAGTTTAGGGGGGGCGGTTCTTGAGCAGTTCTTC,CASSLGGAVLEQFF
many,-,TRBV19,TRBJ2-1,TGTGCCAGTAGTTATGGGGTGACTCGGGAGCAGTTCTTC,CASSYGVTREQFF
many,-,TRBV2,TRBJ2-1,TGTGCCAGCAGTGGGATCAGTCGAAGCTCCTACAATGAGCAGTTCTTC,CASSGISRSSYNEQFF
many,-,TRBV30,TRBJ1-5,TGTGCCTGGAGTAGTGTGGATAGCAATCAGCCCCAGCATTTT,CAWSSVDSNQPQHF
many,-,TRBV24-1,TRBJ2-1,TGTGCCACCAGTGAGTCAGGAAGGAGCTCCTACAATGAGCAGTTCTTC,CATSESGRSSYNEQFF
many,-,TRBV27,TRBJ1-4,TGTGCCAGCAGTTCCTCGACGTTAGTAGGTGGAAAACTGTTTTTT,CASSSSTLVGGKLFF
many,TRBD2,TRBV19,TRBJ2-7,TGTGCCAGTAGTACTCTAGCGGAGTCCTACGAGCAGTACTTC,CASSTLAESYEQYF
many,-,TRBV7-2,TRBJ2-7,TGTGCCAGCAGCTCTCGTCAAAGCGGTCCCTACGAGCAGTACTTC,CASSSRQSGPYEQYF
many,-,TRBV2,TRBJ1-3,TGTGCCAGCAGTGATCTAAGGGGCCTGGCCAGTGGAAACACCATATATTTT,CASSDLRGLASGNTIYF
many,TRBD2,TRBV6-1,TRBJ2-7,TGTGCCAGCAGTAATAGCGGGCTCTCCTACGAGCAGTACTTC,CASSNSGLSYEQYF
many,TRBD1,TRBV28,TRBJ1-5,TGTGCCAGCAGTTTGGGACAGGGGGTTAATCAGCCCCAGCATTTT,CASSLGQGVNQPQHF
once,TRBD2,TRBV4-2,TRBJ2-2,TGTGCCAGGGGCCCCGGGACTAGCGGGAGGGCCTACACCGGGGAGCTGTTTTTT,CARGPGTSGRAYTGELFF
many,TRBD1,TRBV6-5,TRBJ1-6,TGTGCCAGCAGGGGACGGGGACAGGGCTATTCACCCCTCCACTTT,CASRGRGQGYSPLHF
many,TRBD2,TRBV12-3/TRBV12-4,TRBJ2-5,TGTGCCAGCAGCCAGGGACTAGCGGGGGGCGAGACCCAGTACTTC,CASSQGLAGGETQYF
many,-,TRBV4-3,TRBJ2-6,TGCGCCAGCAGCCAAGATTTCGGCTCTGGGGCCAACGTCCTGACTTTC,CASSQDFGSGANVLTF
many,TRBD2,TRBV4-1,TRBJ2-3,TGCGCCAGCAGCCTAAGACTAGCGTTTTCTAGCACAGATACGCAGTATTTT,CASSLRLAFSSTDTQYF
many,-,TRBV5-1,TRBJ2-3,TGCGCCAGCCGTACGGGGGCCACCACAGATACGCAGTATTTT,CASRTGATTDTQYF
many,TRBD1,TRBV25-1,TRBJ1-1,TGTGCCAGCAGTCCAACCAGACAGGGAGGTCGGGCTTTCTTT,CASSPTRQGGRAFF
many,-,TRBV10-3,TRBJ2-7,TGTGCCATCAGTGAGTCGACAAGGGTCGGGCAGTACTTC,CAISESTRVGQYF
many,-,TRBV20-1,TRBJ1-1,TGCAGTCCTTACACGGAGAACACTGAAGCTTTCTTT,CSPYTENTEAFF
many,TRBD1,TRBV3-1,TRBJ2-6,TGTGCCAGCAGCCAAGAAGGTCCCCGGGACAGGGCAAGCTCTGGGGCCAACGTCCTGACTTTC,CASSQEGPRDRASSGANVLTF
many,TRBD2,TRBV6-6,TRBJ2-5,TGTGCCAGCTCGGGGCCTAGCGGGATTGAGACCCAGTACTTC,CASSGPSGIETQYF
-,TRBD2,TRBV7-8,TRBJ2-3,TGTGCCAGCAGCTTAGAGAATTTAGCGGGAGGGATGGCAGATACGCAGTATTTT,CASSLENLAGGMADTQYF
many,-,TRBV28,TRBJ2-5,TGTGCCAGCAGTTCCTTGATGGGCCAGTACTTC,CASSSLMGQYF
many,-,TRBV10-2,TRBJ1-1,TGCGCCAGTGGGGGGAGGAACACTGAAGCTTTCTTT,CASGGRNTEAFF
many,TRBD2,TRBV4-3,TRBJ2-3,TGCGCCAGCAGCACAGCCGGGACTAGCGGCACAGGAGATACGCAGTATTTT,CASSTAGTSGTGDTQYF
many,-,TRBV28,TRBJ1-5,TGTGCCAGCAGAGTAGGGAATCAGCCCCAGCATTTT,CASRVGNQPQHF
many,-,TRBV29-1,TRBJ2-7,TGCAGCGTTGCTCAGAGCTCCTACGAGCAGTACTTC,CSVAQSSYEQYF
few,TRBD2,TRBV9,TRBJ2-5,TGTGCCAGCAGCGCGGGACTAGCGGGAGGGGACCAAGAGACCCAGTACTTC,CASSAGLAGGDQETQYF
many,TRBD1,TRBV28,TRBJ1-2,TGTGCCAGCAGTTACCTATCCGGGACAGGCAACTATGGCTACACCTTC,CASSYLSGTGNYGYTF
many,TRBD1,TRBV7-2,TRBJ2-1,TGTGCCAGCAGCTCAGGGACAGGGGTCTTTTTATACAATGAGCAGTTCTTC,CASSSGTGVFLYNEQFF
many,-,TRBV7-2,TRBJ1-2,TGTGCCAGCAGCGCGTCCTTAGACAGGACCAACGGGGGCTACACCTTC,CASSASLDRTNGGYTF
many,-,TRBV2,TRBJ1-2,TGTGCCAGCCCCCCGGTTTTGGACTATGGCTACACCTTC,CASPPVLDYGYTF
many,TRBD1,TRBV19,TRBJ2-7,TGTGCCAGTAGTTTCCGGACCGACAGGGCCTACGAGCAGTACTTC,CASSFRTDRAYEQYF
many,TRBD1,TRBV24-1,TRBJ2-7,TGTGCCACCAGTGATACCGGGACAGGGCACCGGGGAGTTCGAGAGTACTTC,CATSDTGTGHRGVREYF
many,TRBD2,TRBV4-2,TRBJ2-1,TGTGCCAGCAGCCCAGGTGGGACTAGCGATCTCTACAATGAGCAGTTCTTC,CASSPGGTSDLYNEQFF
many,TRBD1,TRBV7-9,TRBJ2-7,TGTGCCAGCAGCCCGGGCATACAGGGGGCTGGCGAGCAGTACTTC,CASSPGIQGAGEQYF
many,-,TRBV9,TRBJ1-1,TGTGCCAGCAGCGTAGCCCAGGGCACTGAAGCTTTCTTT,CASSVAQGTEAFF
few,-,TRBV3-1,TRBJ1-2,TGTGCCAGCAGCCCCGGCGTTCTGGCAGGCTATGGCTACACCTTC,CASSPGVLAGYGYTF
many,TRBD2,TRBV13,TRBJ2-1,TGTGCCAGCAGCCCGCGTCGGTCGCGGGGGGCCTACAATGAGCAGTTCTTC,CASSPRRSRGAYNEQFF
many,TRBD1,TRBV29-1,TRBJ2-1,TGCAGCGTTGGTGTGGGACAGGGGGCAAGCGAGCAGTTCTTC,CSVGVGQGASEQFF
medium-sized,-,TRBV4-3,TRBJ2-2,TGCGCCAGCAGCCAAGCTAGGGAGGACACCGGGGAGCTGTTTTTT,CASSQAREDTGELFF
-,-,TRBV20-1,TRBJ1-5,TGCAGTGCCTTGGCTGGGGGCAGCGGCGGGTTCTATAGCAATCAGCCCCAGCATTTT,CSALAGGSGGFYSNQPQHF
many,TRBD2,TRBV29-1,TRBJ2-3,TGCAGCGTTGAACTACCAGCGGGGGGGTGGACAGATACGCAGTATTTT,CSVELPAGGWTDTQYF
few,-,TRBV18,TRBJ2-4,TGTGCCAGCTCACCGAACCACAGGAATCTGCTAGCCAAAAACATTCAGTACTTC,CASSPNHRNLLAKNIQYF
many,-,TRBV20-1,TRBJ2-2,TGCAGTGCCAGACGGGGTTCGTCAGGCGGGGAGCTGTTTTTT,CSARRGSSGGELFF
-,-,TRBV20-1,TRBJ2-7,TGCAGTGCTAGGTCGGCCTCATACGAGCAGTACTTC,CSARSASYEQYF
many,-,TRBV4-1,TRBJ1-2,TGCGCCAGCAGCCAACTTCCGGGACAAGGCTATGGCTACACCTTC,CASSQLPGQGYGYTF
many,TRBD2,TRBV2,TRBJ2-5,TGTGCCAGCAAAACCTTACTAGCGGGGGTGGAGACCCAGTACTTC,CASKTLLAGVETQYF
many,TRBD2,TRBV27,TRBJ2-5,TGTGCCAGCAGTTCAGACCTAGCGGGGGGACAAGAGACCCAGTACTTC,CASSSDLAGGQETQYF